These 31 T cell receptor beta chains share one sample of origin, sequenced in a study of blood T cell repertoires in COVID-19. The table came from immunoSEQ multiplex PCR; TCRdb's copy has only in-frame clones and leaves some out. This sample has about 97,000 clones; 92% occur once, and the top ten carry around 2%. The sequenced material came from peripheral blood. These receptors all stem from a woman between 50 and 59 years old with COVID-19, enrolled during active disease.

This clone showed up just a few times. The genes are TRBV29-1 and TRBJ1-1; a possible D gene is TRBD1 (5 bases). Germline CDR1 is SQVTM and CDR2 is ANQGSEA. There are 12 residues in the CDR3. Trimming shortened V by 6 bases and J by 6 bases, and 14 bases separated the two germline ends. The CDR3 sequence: CSVNDQGAEAFF. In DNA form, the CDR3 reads TGCAGCGTCAATGATCAGGGCGCTGAAGCTTTCTTT.

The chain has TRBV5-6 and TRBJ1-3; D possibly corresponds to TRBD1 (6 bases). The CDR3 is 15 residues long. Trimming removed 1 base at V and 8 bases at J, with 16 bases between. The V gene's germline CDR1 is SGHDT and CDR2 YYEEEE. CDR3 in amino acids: CASSLTGLIADTIYF. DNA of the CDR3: TGTGCCAGCAGCTTGACAGGGTTGATTGCGGACACCATATATTTT. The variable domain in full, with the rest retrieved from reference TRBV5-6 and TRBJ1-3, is DAGVTQSPTHLIKTRGQQVTLRCSPKSGHDTVSWYQQALGQGPQFIFQYYEEEERQRGNFPDRFSGHQFPNYSSELNVNALLLGDSALYLCASSLTGLIADTIYFGEGSWLTVV.

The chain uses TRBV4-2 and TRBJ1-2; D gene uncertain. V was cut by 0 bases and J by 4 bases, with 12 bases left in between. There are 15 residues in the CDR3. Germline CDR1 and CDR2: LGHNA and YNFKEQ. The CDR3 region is CASSQEVRTPYGYTF. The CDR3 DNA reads TGTGCCAGCAGCCAAGAGGTCAGAACCCCCTATGGCTACACCTTC.

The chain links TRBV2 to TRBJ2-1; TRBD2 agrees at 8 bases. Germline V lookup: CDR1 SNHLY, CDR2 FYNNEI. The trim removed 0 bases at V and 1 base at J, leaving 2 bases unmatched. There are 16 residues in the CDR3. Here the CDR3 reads CASSEASGGSYNEQFF. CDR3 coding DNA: TGTGCCAGCAGTGAAGCAAGCGGGGGTTCCTACAATGAGCAGTTCTTC.

CDR3 sequence (DNA): TGCGCCAGCAGCTTGTTCAGGGGTGGAGGAAACTATGGCTACACCTTC. Protein sequence: CASSLFRGGGNYGYTF. The genes are TRBV5-1 and TRBJ1-2; perhaps TRBD1 as D (6 bases). This CDR3 spans 16 amino acids. In germline, CDR1 is SGHRS, CDR2 YFSETQ. V was cut by 1 base and J by 2 bases, with 15 bases left in between.

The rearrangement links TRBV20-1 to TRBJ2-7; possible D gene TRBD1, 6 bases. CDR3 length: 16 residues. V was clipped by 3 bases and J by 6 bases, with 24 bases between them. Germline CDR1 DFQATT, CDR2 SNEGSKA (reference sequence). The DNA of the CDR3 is TGCAGTGCTAGTTCTCGGCCTCAAACAGGGACGCCCGAGCAGTACTTC. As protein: CSASSRPQTGTPEQYF.

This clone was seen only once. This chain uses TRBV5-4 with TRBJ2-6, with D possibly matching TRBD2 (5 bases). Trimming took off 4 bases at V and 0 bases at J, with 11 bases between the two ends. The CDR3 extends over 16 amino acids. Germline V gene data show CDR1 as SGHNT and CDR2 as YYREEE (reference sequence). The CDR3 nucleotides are TGTGCCAGCAGCCCCGGGATTACCTCTGGGGCCAACGTCCTGACTTTC. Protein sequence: CASSPGITSGANVLTF.

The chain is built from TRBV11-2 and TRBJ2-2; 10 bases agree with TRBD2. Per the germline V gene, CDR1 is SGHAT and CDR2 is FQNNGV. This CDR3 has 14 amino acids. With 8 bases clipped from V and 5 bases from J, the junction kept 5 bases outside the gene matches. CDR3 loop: CASLGLARTGELFF. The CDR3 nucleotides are TGTGCCAGCTTGGGACTAGCGAGGACCGGGGAGCTGTTTTTT.

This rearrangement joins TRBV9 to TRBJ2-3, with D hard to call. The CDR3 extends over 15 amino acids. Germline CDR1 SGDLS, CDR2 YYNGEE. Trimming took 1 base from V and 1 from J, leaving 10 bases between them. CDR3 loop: CASSVTVSRTDTQYF. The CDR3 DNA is TGTGCCAGCAGCGTAACTGTGAGCCGCACAGATACGCAGTATTTT.

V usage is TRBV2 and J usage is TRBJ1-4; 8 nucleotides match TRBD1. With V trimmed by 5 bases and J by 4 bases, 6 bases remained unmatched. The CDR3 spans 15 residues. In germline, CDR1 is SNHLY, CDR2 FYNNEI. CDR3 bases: TGTGCCAGCAGTAGCACAGGGGGTTTTAATGAAAAACTGTTTTTT. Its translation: CASSSTGGFNEKLFF. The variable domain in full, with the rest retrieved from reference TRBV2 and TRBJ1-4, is EPEVTQTPSHQVTQMGQEVILRCVPISNHLYFYWYRQILGQKVEFLVSFYNNEISEKSEIFDDQFSVERPDGSNFTLKIRSTKLEDSAMYFCASSSTGGFNEKLFFGSGTQLSVL.

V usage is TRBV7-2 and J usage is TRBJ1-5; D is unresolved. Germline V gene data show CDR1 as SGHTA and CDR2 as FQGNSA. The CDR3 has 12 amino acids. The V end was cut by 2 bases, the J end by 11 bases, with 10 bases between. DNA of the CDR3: TGTGCCAGCAGCTTACCCACCACGGCCCAGCATTTT. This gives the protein CASSLPTTAQHF.

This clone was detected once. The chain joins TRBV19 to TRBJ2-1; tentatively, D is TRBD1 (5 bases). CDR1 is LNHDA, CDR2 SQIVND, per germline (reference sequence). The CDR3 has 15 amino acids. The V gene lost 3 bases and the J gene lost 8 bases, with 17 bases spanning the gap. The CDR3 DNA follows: TGTGCCAGTAGTATCGACAGTTTAGTGGTAGATGAGCAGTTCTTC. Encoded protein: CASSIDSLVVDEQFF.

Written as DNA, the CDR3 is TGTGCCAGCAGTCCCGGCATTCGGAGGGGGGGTGGAGCTTTCTTT. It is translated as CASSPGIRRGGGAFF. The V gene is TRBV27, the J gene TRBJ1-1; D perhaps matches TRBD1 (6 bases). The V end lost 5 bases, the J end lost 10 bases, and 23 bases lay between the germline ends. Germline assignment: CDR1 MNHEY and CDR2 SMNVEV (reference sequence). CDR3 length: 15 amino acids.

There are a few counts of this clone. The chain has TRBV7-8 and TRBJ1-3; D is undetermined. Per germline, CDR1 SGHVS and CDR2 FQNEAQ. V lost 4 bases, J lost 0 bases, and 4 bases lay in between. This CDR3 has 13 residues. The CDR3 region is CASSSYSGNTIYF. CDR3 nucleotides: TGTGCCAGCAGCTCGTACTCTGGAAACACCATATATTTT.

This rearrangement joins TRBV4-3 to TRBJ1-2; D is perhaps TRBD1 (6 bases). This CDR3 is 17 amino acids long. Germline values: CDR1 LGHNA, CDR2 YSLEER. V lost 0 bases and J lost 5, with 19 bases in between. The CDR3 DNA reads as TGCGCCAGCAGCCAAGATGCTTCAGGGGTAGTTAGTTATGGCTACACCTTC. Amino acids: CASSQDASGVVSYGYTF.

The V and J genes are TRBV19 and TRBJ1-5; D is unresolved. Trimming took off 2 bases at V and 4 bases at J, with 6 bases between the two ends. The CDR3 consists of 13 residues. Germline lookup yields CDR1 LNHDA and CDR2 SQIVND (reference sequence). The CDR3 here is CASSILANQPQHF. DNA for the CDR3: TGTGCCAGTAGTATATTGGCTAATCAGCCCCAGCATTTT.

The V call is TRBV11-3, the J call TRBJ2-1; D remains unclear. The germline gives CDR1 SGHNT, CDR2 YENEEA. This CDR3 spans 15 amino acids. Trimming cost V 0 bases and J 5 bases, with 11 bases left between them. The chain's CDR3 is CASSLDPPLDNEQFF. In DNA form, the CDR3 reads TGTGCCAGCAGCTTAGATCCCCCCCTTGACAATGAGCAGTTCTTC.

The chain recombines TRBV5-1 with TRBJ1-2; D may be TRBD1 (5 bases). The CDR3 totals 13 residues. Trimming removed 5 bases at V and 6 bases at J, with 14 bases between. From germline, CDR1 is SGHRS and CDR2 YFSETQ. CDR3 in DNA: TGCGCCAGCAGGTTAGGGGATTTGAATGGCTACACCTTC. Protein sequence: CASRLGDLNGYTF.

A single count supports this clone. CDR3 in amino acids: CASSLVGGTYNEQFF. In DNA, the CDR3 is TGTGCCAGCAGCTTAGTGGGGGGGACCTACAATGAGCAGTTCTTC. The chain links TRBV7-2 to TRBJ2-1; 7 bases are a match to TRBD2. V was clipped by 1 base and J by 2 bases; unmatched bases: 2. Germline V gene lookup returns CDR1 SGHTA and CDR2 FQGNSA. This CDR3 is built from 15 residues. Combining the CDR3 with reference TRBV7-2 and TRBJ2-1 gives the whole variable domain GAGVSQSPSNKVTEKGKDVELRCDPISGHTALYWYRQSLGQGLEFLIYFQGNSAPDKSGLPSDRFSAERTGGSVSTLTIQRTQQEDSAVYLCASSLVGGTYNEQFFGPGTRLTVL.

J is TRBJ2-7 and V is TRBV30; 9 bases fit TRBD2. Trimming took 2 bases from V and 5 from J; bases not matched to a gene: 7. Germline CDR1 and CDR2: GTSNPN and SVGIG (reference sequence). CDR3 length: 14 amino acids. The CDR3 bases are TGTGCCTGGAGTTCGGCGGGGGGGCCTAACGAGCAGTACTTC. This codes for CAWSSAGGPNEQYF.

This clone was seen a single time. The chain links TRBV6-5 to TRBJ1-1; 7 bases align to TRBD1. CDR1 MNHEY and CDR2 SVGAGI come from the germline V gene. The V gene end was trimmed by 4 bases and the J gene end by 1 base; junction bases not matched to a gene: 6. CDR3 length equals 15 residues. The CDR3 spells CASSFTGVGNTEAFF. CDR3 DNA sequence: TGTGCCAGCAGTTTTACAGGGGTAGGGAACACTGAAGCTTTCTTT.

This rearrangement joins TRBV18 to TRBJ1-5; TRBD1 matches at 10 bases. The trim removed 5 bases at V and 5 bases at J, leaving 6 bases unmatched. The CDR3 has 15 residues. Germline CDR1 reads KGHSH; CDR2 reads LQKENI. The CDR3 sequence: CASSIGTGDYQPQHF. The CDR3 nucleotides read TGTGCCAGCTCAATCGGGACAGGGGATTATCAGCCCCAGCATTTT.

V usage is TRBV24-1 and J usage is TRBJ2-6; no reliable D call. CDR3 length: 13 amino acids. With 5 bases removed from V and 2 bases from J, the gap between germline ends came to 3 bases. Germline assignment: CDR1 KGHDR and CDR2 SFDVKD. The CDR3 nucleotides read TGTGCCACCAGTGTAACTGGGGCCAACGTCCTGACTTTC. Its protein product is CATSVTGANVLTF.

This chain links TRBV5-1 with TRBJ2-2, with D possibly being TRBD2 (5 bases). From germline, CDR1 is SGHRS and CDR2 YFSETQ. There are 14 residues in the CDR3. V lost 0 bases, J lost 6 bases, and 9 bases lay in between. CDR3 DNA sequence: TGCGCCAGCAGCTTGGTAGCGACATCCGGGGAGCTGTTTTTT. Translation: CASSLVATSGELFF.

The CDR3: CATSWGQPAEKLFF. Written as DNA, the CDR3 is TGTGCCACCAGCTGGGGGCAGCCCGCTGAAAAACTGTTTTTT. The chain is built from TRBV15 and TRBJ1-4; weak D call: TRBD1 (6 bases). CDR3 length: 14 residues. Germline CDR1 reads LNHNV; CDR2 reads YYDKDF (reference sequence). The V end lost 5 bases, the J end lost 7 bases, and 14 bases lay between the germline ends.

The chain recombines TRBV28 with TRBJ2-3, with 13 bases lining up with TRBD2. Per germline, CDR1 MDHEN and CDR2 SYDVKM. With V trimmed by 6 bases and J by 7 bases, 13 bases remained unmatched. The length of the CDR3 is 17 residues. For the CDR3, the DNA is TGTGCCAGCAGCTTGTTCCCTACTAGCGGGGGGGGTAATACGCAGTATTTT. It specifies CASSLFPTSGGGNTQYF.

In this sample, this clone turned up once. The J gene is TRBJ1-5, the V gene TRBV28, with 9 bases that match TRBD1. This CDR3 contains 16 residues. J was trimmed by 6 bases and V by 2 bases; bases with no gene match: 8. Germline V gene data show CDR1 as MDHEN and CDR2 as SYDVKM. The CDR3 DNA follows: TGTGCCAGCAGTTTACCGCACAGGGGGCGCGGTCAGCCCCAGCATTTT. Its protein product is CASSLPHRGRGQPQHF.

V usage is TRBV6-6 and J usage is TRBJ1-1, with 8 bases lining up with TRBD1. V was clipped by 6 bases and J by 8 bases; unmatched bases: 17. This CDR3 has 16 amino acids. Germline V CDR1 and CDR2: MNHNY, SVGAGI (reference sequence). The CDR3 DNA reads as TGTGCCAGCAGCCAGTCCGCGACAGGGGAAATAGAAGAAGCTTTCTTT. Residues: CASSQSATGEIEEAFF.

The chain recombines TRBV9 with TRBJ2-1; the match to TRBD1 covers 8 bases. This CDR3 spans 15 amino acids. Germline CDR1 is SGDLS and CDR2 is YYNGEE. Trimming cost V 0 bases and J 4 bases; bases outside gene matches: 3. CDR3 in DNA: TGTGCCAGCAGCGTAGGGCGACAGGGGTACAATGAGCAGTTCTTC. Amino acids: CASSVGRQGYNEQFF.

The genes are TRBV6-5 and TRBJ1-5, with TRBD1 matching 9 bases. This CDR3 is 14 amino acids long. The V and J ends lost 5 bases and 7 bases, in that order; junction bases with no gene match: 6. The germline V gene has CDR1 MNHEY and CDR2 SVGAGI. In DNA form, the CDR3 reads TGTGCCAGCAGTAAGGGACAGGGACACCAGCCCCAGCATTTT. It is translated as CASSKGQGHQPQHF.

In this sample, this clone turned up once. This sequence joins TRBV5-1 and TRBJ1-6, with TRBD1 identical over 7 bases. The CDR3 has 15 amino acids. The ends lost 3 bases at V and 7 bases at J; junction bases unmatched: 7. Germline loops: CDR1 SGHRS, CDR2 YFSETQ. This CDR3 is CASSWTTGINSPLHF. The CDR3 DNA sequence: TGCGCCAGCAGCTGGACGACAGGGATAAATTCACCCCTCCACTTT.